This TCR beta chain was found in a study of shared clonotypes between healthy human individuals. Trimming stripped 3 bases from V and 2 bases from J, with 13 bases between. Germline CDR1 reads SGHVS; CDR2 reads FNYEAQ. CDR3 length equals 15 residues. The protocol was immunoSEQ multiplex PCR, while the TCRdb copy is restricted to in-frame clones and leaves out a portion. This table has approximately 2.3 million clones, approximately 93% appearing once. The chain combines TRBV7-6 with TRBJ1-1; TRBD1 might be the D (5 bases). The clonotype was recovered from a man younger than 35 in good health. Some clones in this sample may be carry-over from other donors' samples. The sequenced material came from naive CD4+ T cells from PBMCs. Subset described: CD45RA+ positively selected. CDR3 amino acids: CASSFLSGGNTEAFF. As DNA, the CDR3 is TGTGCCAGCAGCTTTCTTTCGGGGGGTAACACTGAAGCTTTCTTT.